The entry below gives a single T cell receptor (beta chain) sequence along with its context. The sample belongs to a study of blood T cells in healthy people across ages. Study background: There was about one barcoded beta molecule captured by template switching per two T cells.

Total RNA extraction produced at least 5.5 micrograms (per sample) for the study. Germline-derived CDR1 and CDR2 are SGHRS and YFSETQ. The CDR3 is made up of 16 amino acids. Trimming left V 4 bases short and J 8 bases short, with 21 bases between. Sample-barcoded 5' priming and a J-beta primer mix drove a second PCR of roughly 7 to 11 cycles. The template-switch adaptor, which had 12 random nucleotides, put a tag on each cDNA molecule. TCRdb reprocessed the 5' RACE reads via MiXCR and lists one record per CDR3 protein. The sample has some 860,000 distinct CDR3 sequences; around three fifths are singletons.

The sample was blood. The rearrangement uses TRBV5-1 and TRBJ1-4; D remains ambiguous. The receptor was derived from a man in his forties in good health. The CDR3 DNA reads as TGCGCCAGCAGCCGATCGGACTGGCAGGCGAGGGAAAAACTGTTTTTT. It yields the protein CASSRSDWQAREKLFF.